This T cell receptor (beta chain) was identified in a study of blood T cell repertoires in COVID-19. In the study overall: The United States, Italy and Spain were the sources of the acute and convalescent COVID-19 samples. From T cells, B-cell-depleted T cells, or PBMCs came the material, which was cDNA or gDNA.

Per the original methods: Scientists estimated how many nucleated cells there were by amplifying reference gene primers. Only in-frame clones appear in the TCRdb table, and some are missing; sequencing was by immunoSEQ multiplex PCR. Clone size and V and J calls were adopted from that table, with D and trimming inferred from the DNA. Here the sample spans roughly 190,000 clones, 84% being singletons. The V end was cut by 2 bases, the J end by 7 bases, with 8 bases between. The CDR3 runs to 12 residues. Germline V lookup: CDR1 LGHDT, CDR2 YNNKEL (reference sequence). Sequencing was performed on peripheral blood. This rearrangement joins TRBV3-1 (or the pseudogene TRBV3-2) to TRBJ1-1; D is uncertain. This sequence originates from a human donor in a cohort sampled during active COVID-19. The CDR3 reads CASSQPGLEAFF. Here the CDR3 DNA reads TGTGCCAGCAGCCAACCGGGTCTTGAAGCTTTCTTT.